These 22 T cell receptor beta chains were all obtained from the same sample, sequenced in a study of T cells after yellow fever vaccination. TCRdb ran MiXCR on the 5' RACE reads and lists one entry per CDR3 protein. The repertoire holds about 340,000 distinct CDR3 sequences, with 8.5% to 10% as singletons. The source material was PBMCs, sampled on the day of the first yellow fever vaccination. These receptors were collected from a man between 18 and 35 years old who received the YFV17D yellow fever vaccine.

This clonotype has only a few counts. CDR3 region: CASSLNYREQFF. In DNA form, the CDR3 reads TGTGCCAGCAGCTTAAATTACAGAGAGCAGTTCTTC. The chain links TRBV7-3 to TRBJ2-1; D not resolved. The CDR3 length is 12 residues. Germline CDR1 reads SGHTA; CDR2 reads FQGTGA. V shed 1 base and J shed 10 bases, with 8 bases lying between them.

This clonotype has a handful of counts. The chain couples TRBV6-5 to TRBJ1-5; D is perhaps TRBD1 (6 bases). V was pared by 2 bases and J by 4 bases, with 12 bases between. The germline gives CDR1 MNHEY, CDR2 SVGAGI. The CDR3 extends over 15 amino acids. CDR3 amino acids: CASSYIGGSNQPQHF. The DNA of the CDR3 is TGTGCCAGCAGTTACATTGGGGGCAGTAATCAGCCCCAGCATTTT.

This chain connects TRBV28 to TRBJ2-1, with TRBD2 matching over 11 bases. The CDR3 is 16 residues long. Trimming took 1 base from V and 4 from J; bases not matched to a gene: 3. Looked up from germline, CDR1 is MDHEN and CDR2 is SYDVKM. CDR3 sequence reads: CASSLFGTSGYNEQFF. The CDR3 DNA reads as TGTGCCAGCAGTTTATTCGGGACTAGCGGATACAATGAGCAGTTCTTC. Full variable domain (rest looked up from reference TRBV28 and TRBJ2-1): DVKVTQSSRYLVKRTGEKVFLECVQDMDHENMFWYRQDPGLGLRLIYFSYDVKMKEKGDIPEGYSVSREKKERFSLILESASTNQTSMYLCASSLFGTSGYNEQFFGPGTRLTVL.

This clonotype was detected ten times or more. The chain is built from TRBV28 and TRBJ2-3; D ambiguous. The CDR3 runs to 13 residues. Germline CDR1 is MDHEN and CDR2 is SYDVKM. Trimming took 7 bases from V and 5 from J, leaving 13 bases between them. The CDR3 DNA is TGTGCCAGCACCCCACCGGGCCGAGATACGCAGTATTTT. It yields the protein CASTPPGRDTQYF.

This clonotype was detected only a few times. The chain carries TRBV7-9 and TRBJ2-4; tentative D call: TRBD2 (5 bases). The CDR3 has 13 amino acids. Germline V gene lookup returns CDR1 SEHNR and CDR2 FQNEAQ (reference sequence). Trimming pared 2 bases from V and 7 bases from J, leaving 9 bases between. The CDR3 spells CASSLMGGNIQYF. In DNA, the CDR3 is TGTGCCAGCAGCTTAATGGGCGGGAACATTCAGTACTTC.

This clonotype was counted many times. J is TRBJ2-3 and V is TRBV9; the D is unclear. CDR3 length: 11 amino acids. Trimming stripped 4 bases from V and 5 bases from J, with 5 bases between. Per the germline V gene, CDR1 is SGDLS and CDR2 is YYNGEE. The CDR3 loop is CASSIQDTQYF. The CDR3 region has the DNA TGTGCCAGCAGCATACAAGATACGCAGTATTTT. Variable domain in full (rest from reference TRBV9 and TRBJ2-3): DSGVTQTPKHLITATGQRVTLRCSPRSGDLSVYWYQQSLDQGLQFLIQYYNGEERAKGNILERFSAQQFPDLHSELNLSSLELGDSALYFCASSIQDTQYFGPGTRLTVL.

Here the CDR3 DNA reads TGTGCCAGTAGTATCGACAGGGGTAATCAGCCCCAGCATTTT. It yields the protein CASSIDRGNQPQHF. The chain links TRBV19 to TRBJ1-5; TRBD1 matches 8 bases. This CDR3 is 14 amino acids long. Germline CDR1 LNHDA, CDR2 SQIVND (reference sequence). Germline trimming cut 3 bases from V and 4 bases from J; bases unmatched to any gene: 2.

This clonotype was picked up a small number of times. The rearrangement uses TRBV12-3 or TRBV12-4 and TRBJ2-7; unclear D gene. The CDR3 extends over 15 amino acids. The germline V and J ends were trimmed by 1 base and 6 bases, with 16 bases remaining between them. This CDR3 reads CASSLVTAPYSEQYF. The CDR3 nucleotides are TGTGCCAGCAGTTTAGTAACTGCGCCCTATTCCGAGCAGTACTTC.

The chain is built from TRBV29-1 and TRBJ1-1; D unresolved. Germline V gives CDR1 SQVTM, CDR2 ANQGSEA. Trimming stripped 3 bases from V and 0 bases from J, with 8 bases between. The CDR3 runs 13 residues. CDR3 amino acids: CSVEFGLNTEAFF. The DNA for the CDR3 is TGCAGCGTTGAGTTCGGACTGAACACTGAAGCTTTCTTT.

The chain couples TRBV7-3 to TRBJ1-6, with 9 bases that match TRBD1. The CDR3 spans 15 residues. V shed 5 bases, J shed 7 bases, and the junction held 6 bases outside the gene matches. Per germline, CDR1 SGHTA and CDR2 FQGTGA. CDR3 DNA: TGTGCCAGCAGCCTTACCGGGACAGGGAATTCACCCCTCCACTTT. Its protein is CASSLTGTGNSPLHF.

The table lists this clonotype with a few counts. The CDR3 DNA sequence: TGTGCCAGCAGCCAAGGGACCCAAGGCACAGATACGCAGTATTTT. It specifies CASSQGTQGTDTQYF. This rearrangement joins TRBV3-1 to TRBJ2-3, with D unclear. The CDR3 runs to 15 residues. Trimming cost V 1 base and J 1 base, with 9 bases left between them. Germline CDR1 and CDR2: LGHDT and YNNKEL (reference sequence).

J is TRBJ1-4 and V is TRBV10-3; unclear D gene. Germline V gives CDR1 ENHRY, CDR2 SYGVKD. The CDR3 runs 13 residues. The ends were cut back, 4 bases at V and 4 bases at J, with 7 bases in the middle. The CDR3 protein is CAISGAVNEKLFF. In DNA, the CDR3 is TGTGCCATCAGTGGGGCTGTTAATGAAAAACTGTTTTTT.

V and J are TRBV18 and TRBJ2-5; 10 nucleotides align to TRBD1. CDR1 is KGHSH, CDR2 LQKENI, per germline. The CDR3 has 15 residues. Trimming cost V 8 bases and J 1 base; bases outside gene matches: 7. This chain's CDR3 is CASTWDRGLQETQYF. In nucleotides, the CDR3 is TGTGCCAGCACCTGGGACAGGGGACTCCAAGAGACCCAGTACTTC.

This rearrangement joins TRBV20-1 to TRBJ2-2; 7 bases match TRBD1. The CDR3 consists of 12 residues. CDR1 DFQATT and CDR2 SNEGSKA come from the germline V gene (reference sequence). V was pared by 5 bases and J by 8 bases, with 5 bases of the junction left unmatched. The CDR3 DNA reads TGCAGTGCTGGGGGACAGCTAGGGGAGCTGTTTTTT. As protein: CSAGGQLGELFF.

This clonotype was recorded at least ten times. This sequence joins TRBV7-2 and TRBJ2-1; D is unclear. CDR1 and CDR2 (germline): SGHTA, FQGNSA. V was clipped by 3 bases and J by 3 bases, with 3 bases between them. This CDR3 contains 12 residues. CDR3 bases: TGTGCCAGCAGCTTCGGCTACAATGAGCAGTTCTTC. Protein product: CASSFGYNEQFF.

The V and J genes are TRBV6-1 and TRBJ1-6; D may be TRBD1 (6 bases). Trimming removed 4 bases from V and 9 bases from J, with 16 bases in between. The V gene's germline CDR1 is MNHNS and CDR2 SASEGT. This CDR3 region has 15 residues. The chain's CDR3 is CASSGTGNFGSPLHF. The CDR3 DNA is TGTGCCAGCAGTGGCACAGGGAACTTTGGTTCACCCCTCCACTTT.

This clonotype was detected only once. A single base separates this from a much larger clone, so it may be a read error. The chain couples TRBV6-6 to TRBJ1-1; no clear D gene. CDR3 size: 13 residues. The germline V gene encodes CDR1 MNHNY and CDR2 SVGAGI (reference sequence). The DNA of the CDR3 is TGTGCCAACAGTTCTGGGCGGAACACTGAAGCTTTCTTT. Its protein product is CANSSGRNTEAFF.

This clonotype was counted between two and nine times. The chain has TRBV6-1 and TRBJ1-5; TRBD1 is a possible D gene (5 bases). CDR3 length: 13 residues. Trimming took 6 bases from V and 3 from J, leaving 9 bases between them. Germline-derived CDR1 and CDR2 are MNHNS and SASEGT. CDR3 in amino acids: CASSGGTNQPQHF. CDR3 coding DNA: TGTGCCAGCAGCGGGGGAACCAATCAGCCCCAGCATTTT.

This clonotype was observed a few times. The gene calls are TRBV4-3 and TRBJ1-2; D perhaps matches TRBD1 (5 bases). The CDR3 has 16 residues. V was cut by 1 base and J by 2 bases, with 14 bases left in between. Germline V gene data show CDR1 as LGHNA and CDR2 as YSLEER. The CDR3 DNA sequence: TGCGCCAGCAGCCAAGCTGTTGGGAGGGACAACTATGGCTACACCTTC. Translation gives CASSQAVGRDNYGYTF.

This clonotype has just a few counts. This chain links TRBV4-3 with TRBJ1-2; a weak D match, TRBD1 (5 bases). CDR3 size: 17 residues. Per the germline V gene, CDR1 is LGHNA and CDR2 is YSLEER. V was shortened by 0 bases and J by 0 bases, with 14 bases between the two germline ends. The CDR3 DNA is TGCGCCAGCAGCCAAGATCGGGGGGTACCAGCTAACTATGGCTACACCTTC. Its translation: CASSQDRGVPANYGYTF.

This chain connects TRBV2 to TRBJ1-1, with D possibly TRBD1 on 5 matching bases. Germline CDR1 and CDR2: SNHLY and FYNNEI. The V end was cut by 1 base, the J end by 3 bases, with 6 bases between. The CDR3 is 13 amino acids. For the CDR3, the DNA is TGTGCCAGCAGTGAAGTAGGGGACACTGAAGCTTTCTTT. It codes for CASSEVGDTEAFF.

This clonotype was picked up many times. The CDR3 sequence is CASSPRTGPNYNEQFF. The CDR3 region has the DNA TGTGCCAGCAGTCCCCGGACAGGGCCGAATTACAATGAGCAGTTCTTC. The rearrangement joins TRBV12-3 or TRBV12-4 to TRBJ2-1; 8 positions match TRBD1. This CDR3 has 16 amino acids. J was trimmed by 4 bases and V by 5 bases; bases with no gene match: 10.